These 21 T cell receptor beta chains share one sample of origin, sequenced in a study of cytomegalovirus exposure and HLA in healthy donors. PCR amplification relied on 60 Vbeta primers (plus 13 Jbeta primers). Produced via immunoSEQ multiplex PCR; TCRdb's table is partial and in-frame only. The sample has some 100,000 clones, about 68% seen once; the top ten hold roughly 15%. The sequenced sample was PBMCs. These receptors all stem from a male donor in good health and CMV-seropositive.

V and J are TRBV7-2 and TRBJ2-7, with 7 bases fitting TRBD2. Looked up from germline, CDR1 is SGHTA and CDR2 is FQGNSA. The CDR3 is 14 residues long. The ends lost 0 bases at V and 3 bases at J; junction bases unmatched: 2. CDR3 DNA sequence: TGTGCCAGCAGCTTAGCGGGGAGGGACTACGAGCAGTACTTC. This codes for CASSLAGRDYEQYF.

This sequence joins TRBV5-1 and TRBJ2-5, with D perhaps TRBD2 (6 bases). CDR1 and CDR2 from the germline V gene are SGHRS and YFSETQ. The CDR3 totals 15 residues. V lost 4 bases and J lost 1, with 14 bases in between. CDR3 residues: CASSPLAGTQETQYF. DNA for the CDR3: TGCGCCAGCAGCCCACTTGCGGGGACCCAAGAGACCCAGTACTTC.

The chain joins TRBV7-9 to TRBJ2-2; 8 positions agree with TRBD1. The CDR3 sequence is 14 residues long. V trimming: 2 bases; J trimming: 5 bases; junction bases outside the gene matches: 1. Per germline, CDR1 SEHNR and CDR2 FQNEAQ (reference sequence). The CDR3 bases are TGTGCCAGCAGCTTACGACAGGGGACCGGGGAGCTGTTTTTT. This translates into CASSLRQGTGELFF.

This rearrangement joins TRBV5-1 to TRBJ2-2; 11 bases align to TRBD2. The V segment lost 5 bases and the J segment 8 bases; nucleotides outside the gene matches: 8. In germline, CDR1 is SGHRS, CDR2 YFSETQ. The CDR3 length is 15 residues. CDR3 protein: CASRSGTSGVGELFF. DNA of the CDR3: TGCGCCAGCAGGTCCGGGACTAGCGGCGTGGGGGAGCTGTTTTTT.

This clone was seen only a few times. This chain joins TRBV11-3 and TRBJ1-1; no reliable D call. Germline V CDR1 and CDR2: SGHNT, YENEEA. The CDR3 has 15 residues. V was pared by 2 bases and J by 3 bases, with 13 bases between. CDR3 coding DNA: TGTGCCAGCAGCTTATCTCGGGGAGCGTACACTGAAGCTTTCTTT. Protein product: CASSLSRGAYTEAFF.

Here the CDR3 DNA reads TGTGCCAGCAGCACAACAGGGGGCACTAATGAAAAACTGTTTTTT. It encodes CASSTTGGTNEKLFF. The chain carries TRBV7-2 and TRBJ1-4, with TRBD1 matching over 9 bases. The CDR3 contains 15 residues. The trim removed 5 bases at V and 2 bases at J, leaving 3 bases unmatched. Per germline, CDR1 SGHTA and CDR2 FQGNSA.

The chain joins TRBV10-1 to TRBJ1-2; 11 nucleotides match TRBD1. Germline V gene data show CDR1 as WNHNN and CDR2 as SYGVQD (reference sequence). The CDR3 contains 19 residues. V was pared by 11 bases and J by 1 base, with 21 bases of the junction left unmatched. Written as DNA, the CDR3 is TGCGCCTCTTTCCCAGCACCAACTAGGACAGGGGGCTATAACTATGGCTACACCTTC. It yields the protein CASFPAPTRTGGYNYGYTF.

The V gene is TRBV5-1, the J gene TRBJ2-5; 9 bases are shared with TRBD2. This CDR3 spans 19 amino acids. Looked up from germline, CDR1 is SGHRS and CDR2 is YFSETQ. V was clipped by 0 bases and J by 0 bases; unmatched bases: 12. The CDR3 region has the DNA TGCGCCAGCAGCTTGGCCCGCAGGGCTAGCGGGGCCTACCAAGAGACCCAGTACTTC. Protein: CASSLARRASGAYQETQYF. Full variable domain (rest looked up from reference TRBV5-1 and TRBJ2-5): KAGVTQTPRYLIKTRGQQVTLSCSPISGHRSVSWYQQTPGQGLQFLFEYFSETQRNKGNFPGRFSGRQFSNSRSEMNVSTLELGDSALYLCASSLARRASGAYQETQYFGPGTRLLVL.

This clone was seen once. The chain links TRBV11-3 to TRBJ2-1; D may be TRBD2 (5 bases). The V end was cut by 2 bases, the J end by 7 bases, with 15 bases between. Germline CDR1 reads SGHNT; CDR2 reads YENEEA. CDR3 length: 15 residues. The CDR3 DNA reads as TGTGCCAGCAGCTTATTTCGTACTAGGGAGAATGAGCAGTTCTTC. Protein product: CASSLFRTRENEQFF.

The rearrangement links TRBV7-9 to TRBJ2-1; perhaps TRBD1 as D (6 bases). V dropped 3 bases and J dropped 10 bases, with 19 bases sitting between them. CDR1 is SEHNR, CDR2 FQNEAQ, per germline (reference sequence). This CDR3 comprises 15 residues. The CDR3 bases are TGTGCCAGCAGCTTTCCCGGGACACTCATTTGGGAGCAGTTCTTC. The encoded protein is CASSFPGTLIWEQFF. The full variable domain, rest sourced from reference TRBV7-9 and TRBJ2-1, is DTGVSQNPRHKITKRGQNVTFRCDPISEHNRLYWYRQTLGQGPEFLTYFQNEAQLEKSRLLSDRFSAERPKGSFSTLEIQRTEQGDSAMYLCASSFPGTLIWEQFFGPGTRLTVL.

The chain joins TRBV7-2 to TRBJ1-2; D gene ambiguous. From germline, CDR1 is SGHTA and CDR2 FQGNSA. There are 14 residues in the CDR3. Trimming pared 1 base from V and 4 bases from J, leaving 10 bases between. In DNA form, the CDR3 reads TGTGCCAGCAGCTTAGACAGCCGACCCTATGGCTACACCTTC. Translation: CASSLDSRPYGYTF.

V is TRBV10-3 and J is TRBJ2-3; 16 nucleotides match TRBD2. CDR1 and CDR2 from the germline V gene are ENHRY and SYGVKD. V gave up 6 bases and J gave up 3 bases; unmatched junction bases: 3. This CDR3 has 16 amino acids. The CDR3 nucleotides are TGTGCCATCAGGGGGACTAGCGGGGGGGCAACAGATACGCAGTATTTT. It codes for CAIRGTSGGATDTQYF.

The V gene is TRBV11-3, the J gene TRBJ2-7; weak D call: TRBD2 (5 bases). This CDR3 is built from 15 residues. Germline loops: CDR1 SGHNT, CDR2 YENEEA. The V end lost 1 base, the J end lost 4 bases, and 14 bases lay between the germline ends. In nucleotides, the CDR3 is TGTGCCAGCAGCTTAGTGGGAGTGCGGGCGTACGAGCAGTACTTC. It yields the protein CASSLVGVRAYEQYF. The variable domain in full, completed from reference TRBV11-3 and TRBJ2-7, reads EAGVVQSPRYKIIEKKQPVAFWCNPISGHNTLYWYLQNLGQGPELLIRYENEEAVDDSQLPKDRFSAERLKGVDSTLKIQPAELGDSAVYLCASSLVGVRAYEQYFGPGTRLTVT.

V gene TRBV28 combines with J gene TRBJ1-5; D unclear. CDR1 and CDR2 (germline): MDHEN, SYDVKM. The CDR3 spans 16 residues. Deletions cut 5 bases from V and 7 bases from J, with 21 bases between. CDR3 sequence (DNA): TGTGCCAGCAGTCTCCCCCCTGGGAGACTTTACCAGCCCCAGCATTTT. Its protein is CASSLPPGRLYQPQHF.

The chain combines TRBV11-3 with TRBJ2-7; the match to TRBD2 covers 7 bases. The germline CDR1 and CDR2 sequences are SGHNT and YENEEA. CDR3 length: 14 amino acids. Trimming cost V 8 bases and J 2 bases; bases outside gene matches: 9. For the CDR3, the DNA is TGTGCCAGCGGAGAGGGGCGGGGGACCTACGAGCAGTACTTC. Translation: CASGEGRGTYEQYF.

The chain combines TRBV29-1 with TRBJ2-2; D is ambiguous. V was clipped by 4 bases and J by 0 bases, with 3 bases between them. There are 12 residues in the CDR3. The V gene's germline CDR1 is SQVTM and CDR2 ANQGSEA. The CDR3 loop reads CSVGANTGELFF. The CDR3 coding sequence is TGCAGCGTTGGCGCGAACACCGGGGAGCTGTTTTTT.

This clone turned up a few times. The chain carries TRBV18 and TRBJ2-7; 7 bases align to TRBD2. Germline V gene sequence: CDR1 KGHSH, CDR2 LQKENI. The CDR3 totals 17 residues. J gave up 6 bases and V 1 base, and 15 bases lay outside the gene matches. CDR3 protein: CASSPLGGAGPVLEQYF. The CDR3 DNA sequence: TGTGCCAGCTCACCACTAGGAGGAGCGGGGCCCGTTCTCGAGCAGTACTTC.

The chain links TRBV30 to TRBJ2-2; 8 bases fit TRBD2. The CDR3 consists of 15 residues. The germline V gene encodes CDR1 GTSNPN and CDR2 SVGIG (reference sequence). Trimming cost V 8 bases and J 5 bases; bases outside gene matches: 13. The CDR3 sequence: CAQGSGGWETGELFF. The DNA of the CDR3 is TGTGCCCAAGGGAGCGGGGGCTGGGAAACCGGGGAGCTGTTTTTT. The complete variable domain, with remaining parts taken from reference TRBV30 and TRBJ2-2, reads SQTIHQWPATLVQPVGSPLSLECTVEGTSNPNLYWYRQAAGRGLQLLFYSVGIGQISSEVPQNLSASRPQDRQFILSSKKLLLSDSGFYLCAQGSGGWETGELFFGEGSRLTVL.

This clone appeared a few times. V usage is TRBV19 and J usage is TRBJ2-7; the match to TRBD1 covers 9 bases. The CDR3 contains 15 residues. Germline V lookup: CDR1 LNHDA, CDR2 SQIVND (reference sequence). Trimming at V came to 4 bases and at J to 5 bases, leaving 9 bases not matched to a gene. The CDR3 DNA follows: TGTGCCAGTAGTAGTCATGGCGGACAGGGGAACGAGCAGTACTTC. Encoded protein: CASSSHGGQGNEQYF.

V usage is TRBV5-6 and J usage is TRBJ1-6; 9 bases align to TRBD1. CDR1 and CDR2 (germline): SGHDT, YYEEEE. The length of the CDR3 is 16 residues. The V and J ends lost 4 bases and 10 bases, in that order; junction bases with no gene match: 12. CDR3 sequence reads: CASSGRDRDGYSPLHF. CDR3 coding DNA: TGTGCCAGCAGCGGAAGGGACAGGGACGGTTACTCACCCCTCCACTTT.

This CDR3 reads CASSPGLAGQRGQYF. The CDR3 DNA sequence: TGTGCCAGCAGTCCGGGACTAGCGGGGCAAAGGGGCCAGTACTTC. The genes are TRBV27 and TRBJ2-5, with TRBD2 matching 13 bases. This CDR3 has 15 amino acids. The ends lost 5 bases at V and 10 bases at J; junction bases unmatched: 10. In germline, CDR1 is MNHEY, CDR2 SMNVEV (reference sequence).